The 7 T cell receptor beta chains listed next were all sequenced from one sample in a study of technical replicates of blood from several donors. Only in-frame clones appear in the TCRdb table, and some are missing; sequencing was by immunoSEQ multiplex PCR. This sample has 75,000 to 100,000 clones, with roughly 94% found just once. Input material: T cells isolated from PBMCs. These TCRs come from a human donor in good health.

The sample holds one count of this clone. V and J are TRBV27 and TRBJ2-1; a weak D match, TRBD2 (6 bases). Germline V gene data show CDR1 as MNHEY and CDR2 as SMNVEV (reference sequence). V shed 3 bases and J shed 6 bases, with 9 bases lying between them. The CDR3 totals 13 residues. The CDR3 DNA sequence: TGTGCCAGCAGTTTTGGGACTGTCAATGAGCAGTTCTTC. It yields the protein CASSFGTVNEQFF.

The chain is built from TRBV30 and TRBJ1-4, with D unclear. The length of the CDR3 is 15 residues. V was shortened by 4 bases and J by 4 bases, with 16 bases between the two germline ends. CDR1 and CDR2 from the germline V gene are GTSNPN and SVGIG (reference sequence). CDR3 sequence: CAWKAEGWGNEKLFF. In DNA form, the CDR3 reads TGTGCCTGGAAAGCGGAGGGTTGGGGTAATGAAAAACTGTTTTTT.

The genes are TRBV11-2 and TRBJ2-1; TRBD1 agrees at 8 bases. The CDR3 has 16 amino acids. Germline loops: CDR1 SGHAT, CDR2 FQNNGV. With 5 bases clipped from V and 1 base from J, the junction kept 7 bases outside the gene matches. CDR3 protein: CASSTYRGASYNEQFF. CDR3 sequence (DNA): TGTGCCAGCAGCACCTACAGGGGGGCTTCCTACAATGAGCAGTTCTTC.

The V gene is TRBV27, the J gene TRBJ1-4; D call uncertain. This CDR3 comprises 14 residues. V was cut by 6 bases and J by 8 bases, with 16 bases left in between. The V gene's germline CDR1 is MNHEY and CDR2 SMNVEV (reference sequence). Written as DNA, the CDR3 is TGTGCCAGCAGCCAAGGGAGTTTCGAGGAAAAACTGTTTTTT. It encodes CASSQGSFEEKLFF.

The V call is TRBV9, the J call TRBJ2-1; 12 bases map to TRBD2. Germline CDR1 reads SGDLS; CDR2 reads YYNGEE. This CDR3 contains 16 residues. Losses at the gene ends were 5 bases for V and 6 bases for J; bases not matched to a gene: 9. This CDR3 reads CASSLAGGQFSNEQFF. The CDR3 bases are TGTGCCAGCAGTCTAGCGGGGGGGCAATTTAGCAATGAGCAGTTCTTC.

The V call is TRBV27, the J call TRBJ2-7; D is possibly TRBD1 (5 bases). This CDR3 spans 15 amino acids. Looked up from germline, CDR1 is MNHEY and CDR2 is SMNVEV (reference sequence). With 6 bases removed from V and 5 bases from J, the gap between germline ends came to 20 bases. The DNA of the CDR3 is TGTGCCAGCAGCCCTACCCACCTGGTAGGGGACGAGCAGTACTTC. Translating gives CASSPTHLVGDEQYF.

This chain connects TRBV10-3 to TRBJ1-4; the D is unclear. This CDR3 region has 22 residues. The V end lost 0 bases, the J end lost 8 bases, and 34 bases lay between the germline ends. CDR1 and CDR2 (germline): ENHRY, SYGVKD. For the CDR3, the DNA is TGTGCCATCAGTGAGTCGACTCAAGGCCTGAGGGTCCCCGGCAGATCAAAGGAAAAACTGTTTTTT. Translated, it gives CAISESTQGLRVPGRSKEKLFF.